This T cell receptor beta chain emerged from a study of blood T cell repertoires in COVID-19. Study information: Italy, Spain and the United States were the sources of the convalescent and acute COVID-19 samples.

Using immunoSEQ multiplex PCR, the repertoire was profiled, and TCRdb retains in-frame clones only, with some absent. The top ten hold around an eighth of the sample, which has about 190,000 clones, 65% to 80% seen once. This CDR3 has 15 residues. Germline V CDR1 and CDR2: SGHVS, FQNEAQ. Unmatched junction bases numbered 6, after V lost 4 bases and J lost 0 bases. This clone was seen a single time. The receptor was derived from a man over 45 who had recovered from COVID-19. Sequencing was performed on peripheral blood. This chain links TRBV7-8 with TRBJ2-7, with 7 bases fitting TRBD2. The CDR3 loop is CASSSLAVSSYEQYF. CDR3 DNA sequence: TGTGCCAGCAGCTCCCTAGCGGTAAGCTCCTACGAGCAGTACTTC.